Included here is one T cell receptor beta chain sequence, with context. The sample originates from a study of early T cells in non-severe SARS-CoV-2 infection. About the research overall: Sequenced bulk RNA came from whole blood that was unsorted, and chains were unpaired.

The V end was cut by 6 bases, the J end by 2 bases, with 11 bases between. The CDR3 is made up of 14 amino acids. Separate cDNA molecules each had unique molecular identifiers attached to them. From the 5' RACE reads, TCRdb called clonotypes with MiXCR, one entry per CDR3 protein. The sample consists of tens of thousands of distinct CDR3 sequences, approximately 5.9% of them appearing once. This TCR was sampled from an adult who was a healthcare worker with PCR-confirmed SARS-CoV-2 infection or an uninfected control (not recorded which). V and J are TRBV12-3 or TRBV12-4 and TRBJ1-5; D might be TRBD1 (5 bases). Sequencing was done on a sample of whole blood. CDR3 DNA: TGTGCCAGCAGGGGGGACGGCCGCAATCAGCCCCAGCATTTT. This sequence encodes CASRGDGRNQPQHF.